These 21 T cell receptor beta chains originate from one sample sequenced in a study of human T cells and chemical hapten exposure. Time point indicated: patch test 2, 6 weeks after DPC sensitization. As for treatment: therapeutic diphenylcyclopropenone sensitization with weekly scalp DPC. TCRdb processed the RACE reads anew with MiXCR; each CDR3 protein has one entry. This sample has about 82,000 distinct CDR3 sequences, with roughly a tenth found just once. The source was whole blood, collected in connection with sensitization to the hapten diphenylcyclopropenone (DPC). All receptors derive from a woman aged 50 to 60 with alopecia areata. Some clones in this sample may be carry-over from other donors' samples.

The genes are TRBV7-6 and TRBJ2-1; 12 bases match TRBD1. This CDR3 contains 15 residues. The J segment lost 9 bases and the V segment lost 4 bases, leaving 7 bases of the junction unmatched. From germline, CDR1 is SGHVS and CDR2 FNYEAQ. The CDR3 nucleotides are TGTGCCAGCAGCTCGGGACAGGGGGCGTTATCTGAGCAGTTCTTC. The encoded protein is CASSSGQGALSEQFF.

This clonotype was detected a few times. The chain has TRBV30 and TRBJ2-1, with a tentative D call TRBD2 (6 bases). Looked up from germline, CDR1 is GTSNPN and CDR2 is SVGIG (reference sequence). Trimming pared 3 bases from V and 8 bases from J, leaving 11 bases between. This CDR3 has 12 residues. The CDR3 loop is CAWRDIADEQFF. The CDR3 bases are TGTGCCTGGAGAGACATAGCGGATGAGCAGTTCTTC.

Ten or more counts support this clonotype. The chain has TRBV2 and TRBJ2-7; the match to TRBD2 covers 11 bases. Trimming removed 5 bases from V and 9 bases from J; junction bases left unmatched: 21. The CDR3 spans 18 residues. Germline V CDR1 and CDR2: SNHLY, FYNNEI. The CDR3 protein is CASSRRRPGTSGGTGQYF. For the CDR3, the DNA is TGTGCCAGCAGTAGAAGGCGTCCCGGGACTAGCGGAGGGACTGGGCAGTACTTC. Combining the CDR3 with reference TRBV2 and TRBJ2-7 gives the whole variable domain EPEVTQTPSHQVTQMGQEVILRCVPISNHLYFYWYRQILGQKVEFLVSFYNNEISEKSEIFDDQFSVERPDGSNFTLKIRSTKLEDSAMYFCASSRRRPGTSGGTGQYFGPGTRLTVT.

Many counts were recorded for this clonotype. The V and J genes are TRBV7-6 and TRBJ2-7; 8 bases are a match to TRBD2. The length of the CDR3 is 15 residues. Germline V gene lookup returns CDR1 SGHVS and CDR2 FNYEAQ. The J segment lost 7 bases and the V segment lost 5 bases, leaving 13 bases of the junction unmatched. This CDR3 reads CASSKTSANIGEQYF. The CDR3 region has the DNA TGTGCCAGCAGCAAGACTAGCGCGAATATTGGGGAGCAGTACTTC.

This rearrangement joins TRBV7-6 to TRBJ2-2; 7 positions agree with TRBD1. This CDR3 spans 16 amino acids. The ends lost 2 bases at V and 1 base at J; junction bases unmatched: 4. Germline V gives CDR1 SGHVS, CDR2 FNYEAQ. This CDR3 reads CASSLNRGKNTGELFF. For the CDR3, the DNA is TGTGCCAGCAGCTTAAACAGGGGCAAGAACACCGGGGAGCTGTTTTTT.

This clonotype showed up many times. The gene calls are TRBV5-4 and TRBJ2-5; D is perhaps TRBD1 or TRBD2 (5 bases each). With 4 bases removed from V and 5 bases from J, the gap between germline ends came to 21 bases. Germline CDR1 reads SGHNT; CDR2 reads YYREEE (reference sequence). The CDR3 runs to 16 residues. The CDR3 coding sequence is TGTGCCAGCAGCCCTGGGGGAGCGCACAGCCAGGAGACCCAGTACTTC. Translated: CASSPGGAHSQETQYF.

V gene TRBV27 combines with J gene TRBJ2-7; TRBD2 might be the D (5 bases). The CDR3 consists of 10 residues. Trimming stripped 11 bases from V and 0 bases from J, with 5 bases between. Germline V CDR1 and CDR2: MNHEY, SMNVEV (reference sequence). The CDR3 bases are TGTGCCCGGGACTCCTACGAGCAGTACTTC. Protein product: CARDSYEQYF.

This clonotype has a count of ten or more. This chain uses TRBV19 with TRBJ2-1; TRBD2 aligns across 11 bases. Per the germline V gene, CDR1 is LNHDA and CDR2 is SQIVND (reference sequence). There are 14 residues in the CDR3. After removal of 3 bases from V and 11 bases from J, the junction contained 6 bases not matched to a gene. The CDR3 coding sequence is TGTGCCAGTAGTATCTCCGGGACTAGCGGCCAGCAGTTCTTC. Amino acids: CASSISGTSGQQFF.

In this sample, this clonotype turned up once. The chain employs TRBV6-1 and TRBJ2-1; 13 positions agree with TRBD2. The CDR3 length is 17 residues. Germline loops: CDR1 MNHNS, CDR2 SASEGT. Losses at the gene ends were 8 bases for V and 5 bases for J; bases not matched to a gene: 12. The CDR3 reads CASQGLAGDRSHNEQFF. The CDR3 DNA reads as TGTGCCAGCCAAGGACTAGCGGGAGATCGTTCCCACAATGAGCAGTTCTTC.

This clonotype was seen ten or more times. The chain recombines TRBV10-3 with TRBJ2-5; D unresolved. CDR1 is ENHRY and CDR2 is SYGVKD in the germline V gene. The CDR3 consists of 14 residues. V lost 1 base and J lost 4, with 10 bases in between. As DNA, the CDR3 is TGTGCCATCAGTGAGTTTTCGGGTACAGAGACCCAGTACTTC. Protein: CAISEFSGTETQYF.

In its sample, this clonotype was seen a few times. The chain combines TRBV30 with TRBJ1-6; a possible D gene is TRBD1 (5 bases). The length of the CDR3 is 14 residues. V was cut by 2 bases and J by 7 bases, with 12 bases left in between. CDR1 is GTSNPN and CDR2 is SVGIG in the germline V gene (reference sequence). The CDR3 reads CAWSTGTPNSPLHF. In nucleotides, the CDR3 is TGTGCCTGGAGTACCGGGACCCCAAATTCACCCCTCCACTTT.

The rearrangement joins TRBV10-3 to TRBJ1-6, with a weak D call TRBD1 (5 bases). With 4 bases removed from V and 5 bases from J, the gap between germline ends came to 6 bases. Germline V lookup: CDR1 ENHRY, CDR2 SYGVKD. The CDR3 consists of 13 residues. The CDR3 is CAISAGNNSPLHF. CDR3 DNA: TGTGCCATCAGTGCAGGGAATAATTCACCCCTCCACTTT.

This clonotype has a handful of counts. The chain carries TRBV20-1 and TRBJ1-1, with 12 nucleotides matching TRBD1. J was trimmed by 4 bases and V by 2 bases; bases with no gene match: 5. CDR1 and CDR2 from the germline V gene are DFQATT and SNEGSKA (reference sequence). This CDR3 comprises 15 residues. This chain's CDR3 is CSARLRDRGLTEAFF. CDR3 bases: TGCAGTGCTAGACTGCGGGACAGGGGGCTCACTGAAGCTTTCTTT.

This clonotype was seen repeatedly, ten times or more. The chain links TRBV7-7 to TRBJ2-3; 9 bases fit TRBD2. The CDR3 has 16 residues. Germline V gene sequence: CDR1 SSHAT, CDR2 FNYEAQ (reference sequence). V was clipped by 3 bases and J by 0 bases; unmatched bases: 4. The CDR3 nucleotides are TGTGCCAGCAGCTTTTCTCTAGCGGGAAGCACAGATACGCAGTATTTT. This translates into CASSFSLAGSTDTQYF.

V and J are TRBV11-2 and TRBJ2-3; 10 bases line up with TRBD2. CDR1 and CDR2 (germline): SGHAT, FQNNGV. J lost 1 base, V lost 5 bases, and 12 bases had no gene match. CDR3 length equals 18 residues. CDR3 bases: TGTGCCAGCAGCCCGATGAGCGGGAGGGTCATAGGCACAGATACGCAGTATTTT. It translates to CASSPMSGRVIGTDTQYF.

The genes are TRBV20-1 and TRBJ2-2; TRBD2 matches 9 bases. CDR1 is DFQATT and CDR2 is SNEGSKA in the germline V gene (reference sequence). J gave up 0 bases and V 4 bases, and 12 bases lay outside the gene matches. This CDR3 has 18 residues. CDR3 protein: CSAMGLAGQFANTGELFF. CDR3 in DNA: TGCAGTGCTATGGGGCTAGCGGGACAGTTTGCGAACACCGGGGAGCTGTTTTTT.

V is TRBV7-2 and J is TRBJ1-4, with D unclear. Germline assignment: CDR1 SGHTA and CDR2 FQGNSA. CDR3 size: 13 residues. With 5 bases removed from V and 7 bases from J, the gap between germline ends came to 11 bases. The CDR3 loop is CASSRGRGEKLFF. The CDR3, as DNA: TGTGCCAGCAGCCGTGGACGGGGTGAAAAACTGTTTTTT.

The V call is TRBV5-1, the J call TRBJ2-7; TRBD1 agrees at 12 bases. The CDR3 runs 16 residues. Unmatched junction bases numbered 12, after V lost 4 bases and J lost 7 bases. Per germline, CDR1 SGHRS and CDR2 YFSETQ. The CDR3: CASSRTAGQGALEQYF. The CDR3 nucleotides read TGCGCCAGCAGCCGCACAGCGGGACAGGGGGCGCTTGAGCAGTACTTC.

This clonotype was found a few times. The V call is TRBV6-6, the J call TRBJ1-2; D may be TRBD1 (5 bases). Germline V CDR1 and CDR2: MNHNY, SVGAGI (reference sequence). The CDR3 loop spans 14 amino acids. V lost 2 bases to trimming and J lost 2 bases, with 9 bases between them. The CDR3 nucleotides read TGTGCCAGCAGTTACAAGGACAAGAACTATGGCTACACCTTC. This codes for CASSYKDKNYGYTF.

This clonotype was seen ten or more times. The gene calls are TRBV20-1 and TRBJ1-3, with D hard to call. This CDR3 region has 14 residues. Trimming took off 1 base at V and 1 base at J, with 8 bases between the two ends. In germline, CDR1 is DFQATT, CDR2 SNEGSKA (reference sequence). The CDR3 nucleotides are TGCAGTGCTAGAGTGCGGAGATCTGGAAACACCATATATTTT. This encodes CSARVRRSGNTIYF.

This clonotype was observed a few times. The rearrangement joins TRBV6-2 or TRBV6-3 to TRBJ2-7; D remains unclear. This CDR3 contains 15 residues. V was shortened by 8 bases and J by 1 base, with 18 bases between the two germline ends. Germline CDR1 is MNHEY and CDR2 is SVGEGT. CDR3: CASSQQDIPSYEQYF. The CDR3 DNA is TGTGCCAGCTCACAACAAGATATTCCGTCCTACGAGCAGTACTTC.